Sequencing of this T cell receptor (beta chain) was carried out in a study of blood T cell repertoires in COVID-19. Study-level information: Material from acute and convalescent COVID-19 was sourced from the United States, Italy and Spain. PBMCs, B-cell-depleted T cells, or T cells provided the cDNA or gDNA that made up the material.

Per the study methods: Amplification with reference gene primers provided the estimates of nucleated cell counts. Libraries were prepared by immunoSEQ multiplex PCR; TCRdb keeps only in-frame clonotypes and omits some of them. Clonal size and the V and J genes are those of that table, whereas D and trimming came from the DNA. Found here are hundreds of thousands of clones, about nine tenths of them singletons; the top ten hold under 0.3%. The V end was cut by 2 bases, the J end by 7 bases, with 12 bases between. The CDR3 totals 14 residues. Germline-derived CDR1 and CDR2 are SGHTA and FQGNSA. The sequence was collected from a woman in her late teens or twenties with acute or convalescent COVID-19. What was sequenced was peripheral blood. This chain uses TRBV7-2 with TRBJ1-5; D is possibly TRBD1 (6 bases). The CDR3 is CASSLPGAGQPQHF. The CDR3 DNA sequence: TGTGCCAGCAGCTTACCAGGGGCTGGCCAGCCCCAGCATTTT.